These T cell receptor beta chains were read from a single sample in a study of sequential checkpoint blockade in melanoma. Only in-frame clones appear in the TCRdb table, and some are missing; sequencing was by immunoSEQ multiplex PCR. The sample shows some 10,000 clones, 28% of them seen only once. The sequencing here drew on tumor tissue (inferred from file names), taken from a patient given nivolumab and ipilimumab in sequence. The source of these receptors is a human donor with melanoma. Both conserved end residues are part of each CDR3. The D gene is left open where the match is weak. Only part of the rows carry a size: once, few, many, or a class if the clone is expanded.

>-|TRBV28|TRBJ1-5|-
CASSLERYSNQPQHF
TGTGCCAGCAGTTTAGAGAGATATAGCAATCAGCCCCAGCATTTT
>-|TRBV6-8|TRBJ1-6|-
CASSYRQVSPLHF
TGTGCCAGCAGTTACCGGCAGGTTTCACCCCTCCACTTT
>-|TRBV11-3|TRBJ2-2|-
CASSFRAASFSGELFF
TGTGCCAGCAGCTTTAGGGCTGCATCCTTTAGTGGGGAGCTGTTTTTT
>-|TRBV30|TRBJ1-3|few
CAWESWTGSGNTIYF
TGTGCCTGGGAGTCGTGGACCGGCTCTGGAAACACCATATATTTT
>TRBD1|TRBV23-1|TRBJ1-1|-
CASSVRDRGYTEAFF
TGCGCCAGCAGCGTCCGGGACAGGGGGTACACTGAAGCTTTCTTT
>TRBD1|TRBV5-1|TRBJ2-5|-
CASSFRDRGQETQYF
TGCGCCAGCAGCTTCCGGGACAGGGGTCAAGAGACCCAGTACTTC
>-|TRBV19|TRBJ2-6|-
CASSPFGGDTFSGANVLTF
TGTGCCAGTAGTCCTTTTGGGGGCGACACCTTCTCTGGGGCCAACGTCCTGACTTTC
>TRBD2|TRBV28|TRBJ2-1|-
CASSEGTSGGARNEQFF
TGTGCCAGCAGTGAAGGGACTAGCGGGGGGGCCAGAAATGAGCAGTTCTTC
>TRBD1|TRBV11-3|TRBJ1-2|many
CASSLVTGGHGYTF
TGTGCCAGCAGCTTAGTTACAGGGGGGCACGGCTACACCTTC
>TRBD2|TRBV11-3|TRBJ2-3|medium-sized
CASSVGWVAGATTDTQYF
TGTGCCAGCAGCGTGGGTTGGGTAGCGGGGGCCACCACAGATACGCAGTATTTT
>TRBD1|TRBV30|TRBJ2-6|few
CAWSVLGQANVLTF
TGTGCCTGGAGTGTATTGGGACAGGCAAACGTCCTGACTTTC
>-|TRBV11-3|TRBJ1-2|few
CASSSQGPARGYTF
TGTGCCAGCAGCTCCCAGGGGCCGGCCCGGGGCTACACCTTC
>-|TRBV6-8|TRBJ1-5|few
CASSVTSSNQPQHF
TGTGCCAGCAGTGTGACAAGTAGCAATCAGCCCCAGCATTTT
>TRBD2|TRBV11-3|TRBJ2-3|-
CASSLDPAGGQDTQYF
TGTGCCAGCAGCTTAGATCCAGCGGGGGGGCAGGATACGCAGTATTTT
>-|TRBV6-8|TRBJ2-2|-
CASSYGGINTGELFF
TGTGCCAGCAGTTACGGAGGGATAAACACCGGGGAGCTGTTTTTT
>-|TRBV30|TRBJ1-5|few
CAWSPKGGHQPQHF
TGTGCCTGGAGCCCGAAGGGGGGTCATCAGCCCCAGCATTTT
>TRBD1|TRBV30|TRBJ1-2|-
CARDRGLPNGYTF
TGTGCCCGTGACAGGGGGCTTCCCAATGGCTACACCTTC
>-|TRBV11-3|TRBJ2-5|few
CASSSRSARGWEETQYF
TGTGCCAGCAGCTCTCGTTCGGCTAGAGGTTGGGAAGAGACCCAGTACTTC
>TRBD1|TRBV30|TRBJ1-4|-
CAWSFQGVYEKLFF
TGTGCCTGGAGTTTTCAGGGGGTATATGAAAAACTGTTTTTT
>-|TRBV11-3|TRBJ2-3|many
CASSLILGAGTDTQYF
TGTGCCAGCAGCTTAATTTTAGGGGCTGGCACGGATACGCAGTATTTT
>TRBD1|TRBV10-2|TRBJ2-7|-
CASSATDRGIGEQYF
TGCGCCAGCAGTGCGACGGACAGGGGGATTGGCGAGCAGTACTTC
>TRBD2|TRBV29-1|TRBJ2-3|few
CSVEAQGSGGAQDTQYF
TGCAGCGTTGAAGCGCAGGGTAGCGGGGGGGCCCAAGATACGCAGTATTTT
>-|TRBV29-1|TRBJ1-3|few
CSVEGGAGNTIYF
TGCAGCGTTGAAGGGGGCGCGGGAAACACCATATATTTT
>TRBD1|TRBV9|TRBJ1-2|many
CASSLPNDRVYGYTF
TGTGCCAGCAGTCTGCCTAACGACAGGGTTTATGGCTACACCTTC
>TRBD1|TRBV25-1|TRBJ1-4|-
CASGGQGVGEKLFF
TGTGCCAGCGGCGGACAGGGAGTTGGTGAAAAACTGTTTTTT
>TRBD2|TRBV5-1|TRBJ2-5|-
CASSLGLAAETQYF
TGCGCCAGCAGCTTGGGACTAGCGGCAGAGACCCAGTACTTC
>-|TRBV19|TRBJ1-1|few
CASSVQRKNTEAFF
TGTGCCAGTAGTGTCCAGCGTAAGAACACTGAAGCTTTCTTT
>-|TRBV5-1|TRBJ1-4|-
CASSTQGTGEKLFF
TGCGCCAGCAGCACTCAGGGCACCGGGGAAAAACTGTTTTTT
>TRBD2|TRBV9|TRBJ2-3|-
CASSSPQGLAGGPSDTQYF
TGTGCCAGCAGCTCCCCCCAAGGACTAGCGGGGGGGCCCTCTGATACGCAGTATTTT
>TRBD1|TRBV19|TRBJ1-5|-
CASSYGNRGPQPQHF
TGTGCCAGTAGTTACGGGAACAGGGGGCCTCAGCCCCAGCATTTT
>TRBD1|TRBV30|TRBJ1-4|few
CAWTMQGAGEKLFF
TGTGCCTGGACAATGCAGGGGGCGGGTGAAAAACTGTTTTTT
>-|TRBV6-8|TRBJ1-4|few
CASSPPGFEKLFF
TGTGCCAGCAGCCCCCCGGGGTTCGAAAAACTGTTTTTT
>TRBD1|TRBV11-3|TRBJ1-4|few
CASNTRQGGEKLFF
TGTGCCAGCAATACTCGACAGGGTGGTGAAAAACTGTTTTTT
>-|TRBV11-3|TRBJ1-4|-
CASSLMGAATNEKLFF
TGTGCCAGCAGCTTAATGGGGGCTGCAACTAATGAAAAACTGTTTTTT
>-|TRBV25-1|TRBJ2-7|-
CASCGSSYEQYF
TGTGCCAGCTGTGGAAGCTCCTACGAGCAGTACTTC
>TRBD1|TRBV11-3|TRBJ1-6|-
CASSPHRDRYNSPLHF
TGTGCCAGCAGCCCCCACCGGGACAGATATAATTCACCCCTCCACTTT
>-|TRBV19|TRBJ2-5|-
CASTPTAPWQETQYF
TGTGCCAGTACCCCCACGGCCCCTTGGCAAGAGACCCAGTACTTC
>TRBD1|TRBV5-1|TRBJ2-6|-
CASSRTGDPPSGANVLTF
TGCGCCAGCAGCCGGACAGGGGACCCCCCCTCTGGGGCCAACGTCCTGACTTTC
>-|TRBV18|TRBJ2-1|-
CASSPGVLHYNEQFF
TGTGCCAGCTCACCGGGGGTCCTCCACTACAATGAGCAGTTCTTC
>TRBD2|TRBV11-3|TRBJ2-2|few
CASRPTSGGYTGELFF
TGTGCCAGCAGACCCACCAGCGGGGGCTACACCGGGGAGCTGTTTTTT
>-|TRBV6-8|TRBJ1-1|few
CASSDPSPGKNTEAFF
TGTGCCAGCAGTGACCCTTCTCCCGGTAAGAACACTGAAGCTTTCTTT
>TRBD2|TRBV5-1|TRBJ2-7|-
CASSLGSASGGIYEQYF
TGCGCCAGCAGCTTGGGGTCCGCTAGCGGGGGTATCTACGAGCAGTACTTC
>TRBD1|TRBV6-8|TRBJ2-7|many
CASSSPQGALVYEQYF
TGTGCCAGCAGTTCCCCCCAGGGGGCTTTGGTTTACGAGCAGTACTTC
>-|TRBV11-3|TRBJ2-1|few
CASSQPGRLNEQFF
TGTGCCAGCAGCCAACCCGGGCGACTCAATGAGCAGTTCTTC
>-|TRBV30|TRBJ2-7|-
CAWSLGGLKVQYF
TGTGCCTGGAGCCTAGGGGGGCTTAAGGTGCAGTACTTC
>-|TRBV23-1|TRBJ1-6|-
CASSQDLGRSLNSPLHF
TGCGCCAGCAGCCAAGATCTCGGTCGGTCCCTGAATTCACCCCTCCACTTT
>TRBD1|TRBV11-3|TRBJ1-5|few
CASSLGTGVHQPQHF
TGTGCCAGCAGCCTAGGGACAGGGGTTCATCAGCCCCAGCATTTT
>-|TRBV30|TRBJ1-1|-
CAWSDRGLNTEAFF
TGTGCCTGGAGTGATCGGGGCTTGAACACTGAAGCTTTCTTT
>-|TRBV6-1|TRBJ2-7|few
CASSEARAEQYF
TGTGCCAGCAGTGAAGCCAGAGCCGAGCAGTACTTC
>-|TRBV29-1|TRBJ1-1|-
CSVKTGNLNTEAFF
TGCAGCGTTAAGACAGGAAACCTTAACACTGAAGCTTTCTTT
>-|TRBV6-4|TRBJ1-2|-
CATLDLHGYTF
TGTGCCACTCTCGACCTCCATGGCTACACCTTC
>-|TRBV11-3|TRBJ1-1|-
CASSLGQEAIEAFF
TGTGCCAGCAGCTTAGGACAGGAAGCCATTGAAGCTTTCTTT
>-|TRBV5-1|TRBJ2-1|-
CASSPGQGPRNEQFF
TGCGCCAGCAGTCCCGGTCAGGGGCCTAGAAATGAGCAGTTCTTC
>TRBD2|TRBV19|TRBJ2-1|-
CASSMTSGGAYNEQFF
TGTGCCAGTAGTATGACTAGCGGGGGTGCTTACAATGAGCAGTTCTTC
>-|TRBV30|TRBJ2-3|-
CAWSAPGITDTQYF
TGTGCCTGGAGTGCGCCCGGGATCACAGATACGCAGTATTTT
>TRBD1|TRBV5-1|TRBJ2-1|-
CASNPPQGYNEQFF
TGCGCCAGCAACCCCCCACAGGGGTACAATGAGCAGTTCTTC
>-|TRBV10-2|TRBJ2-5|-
CATAGLSKGETQYF
TGCGCCACCGCAGGTCTCTCAAAAGGGGAGACCCAGTACTTC
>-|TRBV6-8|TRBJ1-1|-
CASSYAWGGNTEAFF
TGTGCCAGCAGTTACGCCTGGGGAGGGAACACTGAAGCTTTCTTT
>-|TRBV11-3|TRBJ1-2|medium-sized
CASSTEVIGGEDYGYTF
TGTGCCAGCAGCACGGAAGTAATTGGAGGCGAGGACTATGGCTACACCTTC